Listed below are T cell receptor beta chains from one sample, sequenced in a study of Graves' ophthalmopathy and Graves' hyperthyroidism. MiXCR was run by TCRdb on the multiplex PCR reads, yielding one entry per CDR3 protein. This sample has hundreds of thousands of distinct CDR3 sequences, with about 46% found just once. Source material: peripheral blood. The receptors derive from an adult man with Graves' ophthalmopathy. CDR3s include the opening cysteine and the closing phenylalanine or tryptophan. The D gene is left open where the match is weak. Clone size, where shown, is once, few, many, or a class for clones that have expanded.

D,V,J,size,DNA,CDR3
-,TRBV7-9,TRBJ2-7,many,TGTGCCAGCAGCCCGTGGACAGTCGCTTACGAGCAGTACTTC,CASSPWTVAYEQYF
TRBD1,TRBV19,TRBJ1-1,few,TGTGCCAGTAGGAGACAGGGATGGGACTTGGCTGAAGCTTTCTTT,CASRRQGWDLAEAFF
-,TRBV14,TRBJ2-7,-,TGTGCCAGCAGCCCCCTCCGACAGCTCTACGAGCAGTACTTC,CASSPLRQLYEQYF
-,TRBV9,TRBJ2-6,-,TGTGCCAGCAGCGTAGCGGCAGGGGCCAACGTCCTGACTTTC,CASSVAAGANVLTF
TRBD1,TRBV5-8,TRBJ1-6,-,TGCGCCAGCAGCTCAACAAAGACAGGGTACAATTCACCCCTCCACTTT,CASSSTKTGYNSPLHF
TRBD1,TRBV11-2,TRBJ1-1,few,TGTGCCAGCAGCTCCTGGACAGGGACGAACACTGAAGCTTTCTTT,CASSSWTGTNTEAFF
-,TRBV7-9,TRBJ2-7,few,TGTGCCAGCAGCTTGACTTACTCTTCCTACGAGCAGTACTTC,CASSLTYSSYEQYF
-,TRBV5-4,TRBJ2-7,-,TGTGCCAGCAGCAATGACAGGACCTACGAGCAGTACTTC,CASSNDRTYEQYF
TRBD1,TRBV7-9,TRBJ2-5,-,TGTGCCAGCACCTGGACAGGGGGCTATGAGACCCAGTACTTC,CASTWTGGYETQYF
TRBD1,TRBV19,TRBJ1-5,many,TGTGCCAGTTCCGGACAGGGAGGCCAGCCCCAGCATTTT,CASSGQGGQPQHF
-,TRBV29-1,TRBJ2-2,few,TGCAGCGTCGGCAGGGGGAACACCGGGGAGCTGTTTTTT,CSVGRGNTGELFF
TRBD1,TRBV5-4,TRBJ1-1,once,TGTGCCAGCAGCTTGGGGGGACAGGGCTCGAACACTGAAGCTTTCTTT,CASSLGGQGSNTEAFF
-,TRBV20-1,TRBJ1-1,-,TGCAGTGCTAGGGTGGCAAGTGGGGAAGCTTTCTTT,CSARVASGEAFF
-,TRBV2,TRBJ2-2,-,TGTGCCAGCAGGAAAAAACGTGGGGAGCTGTTTTTT,CASRKKRGELFF
-,TRBV7-9,TRBJ2-2,-,TGTGCCAGCAGCTTAGCTCGCCTGGTTGAGGATGAGCTGTTTTTT,CASSLARLVEDELFF
-,TRBV30,TRBJ2-7,-,TGTGCCTGGAGTCCCCCGGGACTGAGGAACGAGCAGTACTTC,CAWSPPGLRNEQYF
-,TRBV10-3,TRBJ2-3,-,TGTGCCATCAGTGAGGAAAGAGATCCAGATACGCAGTATTTT,CAISEERDPDTQYF
TRBD1,TRBV6-5,TRBJ2-6,-,TGTGCCAGCAGTTCCTCAGGGGGCTCTGGGGCCAACGTCCTGACTTTC,CASSSSGGSGANVLTF
-,TRBV7-1,TRBJ1-6,once,TGTGCCAGCAGCTCACAGGTGGGGAATTCACCCCTCCACTTT,CASSSQVGNSPLHF
TRBD1,TRBV19,TRBJ2-7,few,TGTGCCAGTAGTGGTCAGCTCCGGGACAGTTACGAGCAGTACTTC,CASSGQLRDSYEQYF
-,TRBV10-1,TRBJ2-2,few,TGCGCCAGCAGTGAGGAGGCGAACACCGGGGAGCTGTTTTTT,CASSEEANTGELFF
TRBD1,TRBV7-8,TRBJ1-3,few,TGTGCCAGCAGCCCAACAGGGGGACTACACACCATATATTTT,CASSPTGGLHTIYF
TRBD2,TRBV7-3,TRBJ2-6,few,TGTGCCAGCAGCTTATTCGGGACTAGACCCTCTGGGGCCAACGTCCTGACTTTC,CASSLFGTRPSGANVLTF
-,TRBV9,TRBJ2-7,-,TGTGCCAGCAGTCCCCCACAAGGGGCTCCCTACGAGCAGTACTTC,CASSPPQGAPYEQYF
-,TRBV9,TRBJ2-7,-,TGTGCCAGCAGCTCCGACTTCCTAGATACGCAGTACTTC,CASSSDFLDTQYF
-,TRBV11-2,TRBJ2-5,-,TGTGCCAGCAGCAAGGGTGGGAAGTTGGGCCAGTACTTC,CASSKGGKLGQYF
-,TRBV18,TRBJ2-7,-,TGTGCCAGCTCACCGGGGGAGCAGTACTTC,CASSPGEQYF
-,TRBV24-1,TRBJ2-2,few,TGTGCCACCAGTGATCCTCGGGCGAACACCGGGGAGCTGTTTTTT,CATSDPRANTGELFF
-,TRBV20-1,TRBJ1-2,few,TGCAGTGCTAGTTCGGGGCGCGGCTACACCTTC,CSASSGRGYTF
-,TRBV29-1,TRBJ1-1,-,TGCAGCGCTCAAGAAAAGAACACTGAAGCTTTCTTT,CSAQEKNTEAFF
-,TRBV10-3,TRBJ1-2,-,TGTGCCACCACGGGGGGCTATGGCTACACCTTC,CATTGGYGYTF
-,TRBV21-1,TRBJ2-2,-,TGTGCCAGCAGCAAGGGACAGGCCAACACCGGGGAGCTGTTTTTT,CASSKGQANTGELFF
-,TRBV10-3,TRBJ1-4,-,TGTGCCATCAGTGAGGGGGGACGGGGTAATGAAAAACTGTTTTTT,CAISEGGRGNEKLFF
-,TRBV2,TRBJ2-7,few,TGTGCCAGCAGTGAAAGTCCCTACGAGCAGTACTTC,CASSESPYEQYF
TRBD1,TRBV19,TRBJ1-5,few,TGTGCCAGTAGTAGGATCCGGGACAGGGACCAGCCCCAGCATTTT,CASSRIRDRDQPQHF
-,TRBV10-2,TRBJ2-7,-,TGTGCCAGCAGCACATCGGACAGTAACTCCTACGAGCAGTACTTC,CASSTSDSNSYEQYF
TRBD1,TRBV9,TRBJ1-6,-,TGTGCCAGCAGAAAGGACAGGGGGCTGGATAATTCACCCCTCCACTTT,CASRKDRGLDNSPLHF
-,TRBV2,TRBJ1-1,few,TGTGCCAGCATGGGACAAAATGAAGCTTTCTTT,CASMGQNEAFF
-,TRBV5-6,TRBJ1-2,-,TGTGCCAGCAGCTTGGGGGCAGGGACCTATGGCTACACCTTC,CASSLGAGTYGYTF
-,TRBV7-9,TRBJ1-2,-,TGTGCCAGCAGCCCGACGGGGGGTCGTTATGGCTACACCTTC,CASSPTGGRYGYTF
TRBD1,TRBV10-3,TRBJ1-6,-,TGTGCCATCAGTGAGTCGGGACAGGGGTGGAATTCACCCCTCCACTTT,CAISESGQGWNSPLHF
TRBD2,TRBV2,TRBJ2-3,-,TGTGCCAGCAGTGAATCGGGACTAGTGGCTAGCACAGATACGCAGTATTTT,CASSESGLVASTDTQYF
TRBD1,TRBV5-6,TRBJ2-7,few,TGTGCCAGCAGCACGGGACAGGGGTCGGACTACGAGCAGTACTTC,CASSTGQGSDYEQYF
-,TRBV6-4,TRBJ1-1,many,TGTGCCAGCAGTGCCTCAGAGAACACTGAAGCTTTCTTT,CASSASENTEAFF
-,TRBV5-5,TRBJ1-1,few,TGTGCCAGCAGCTTGCCCACCGATGAAGCTTTCTTT,CASSLPTDEAFF
-,TRBV25-1,TRBJ2-7,-,TGTGCCAGCAGTGACCTCTACGAGCAGTACTTC,CASSDLYEQYF
-,TRBV12-3/TRBV12-4,TRBJ1-2,-,TGTGCTAGTGGTTTGGTAGGGGCGGACTATGGCTACACCTTC,CASGLVGADYGYTF
-,TRBV5-6,TRBJ1-1,-,TGTGCCAGCAGCCGCAATATAGGGGGCACTGAAGCTTTCTTT,CASSRNIGGTEAFF
-,TRBV10-3,TRBJ2-2,-,TGTGCCATCAGTGAAGAGGGGTTGGAGCTGTTTTTT,CAISEEGLELFF
-,TRBV9,TRBJ2-7,few,TGTGCCAGCAGCTATCGCGGGAACTACGAGCAGTACTTC,CASSYRGNYEQYF
-,TRBV9,TRBJ1-6,once,TGTGCCAGCAGCTTAAATGGGATCGATTCACCCCTCCACTTT,CASSLNGIDSPLHF
-,TRBV25-1,TRBJ1-2,many,TGTGCCAGCAGTGAATACGCTGACTATGGCTACACCTTC,CASSEYADYGYTF
-,TRBV2,TRBJ1-4,-,TGTGCCAGCAGTGAAGTTGAAAAACTGTTTTTT,CASSEVEKLFF
TRBD1,TRBV7-9,TRBJ2-5,-,TGTGCCAGCAGCTTAAACAGGGGGCGCGAGACCCAGTACTTC,CASSLNRGRETQYF
TRBD1,TRBV7-9,TRBJ1-5,-,TGTGCCAGCAGGACCGGACAGGGGACGGGGCAGCCCCAGCATTTT,CASRTGQGTGQPQHF
-,TRBV25-1,TRBJ2-7,-,TGTGCCAGCAGTGATTCCAGGACCTACGAGCAGTACTTC,CASSDSRTYEQYF
TRBD1,TRBV7-9,TRBJ1-2,many,TGTGCCAGCAGCTTAAAGGGGGCGGATGGCTACACCTTC,CASSLKGADGYTF
-,TRBV19,TRBJ1-4,-,TGTGCCAGTAGTTCGCTCAGGGGCTCGGTGGAACTGTTTTTT,CASSSLRGSVELFF